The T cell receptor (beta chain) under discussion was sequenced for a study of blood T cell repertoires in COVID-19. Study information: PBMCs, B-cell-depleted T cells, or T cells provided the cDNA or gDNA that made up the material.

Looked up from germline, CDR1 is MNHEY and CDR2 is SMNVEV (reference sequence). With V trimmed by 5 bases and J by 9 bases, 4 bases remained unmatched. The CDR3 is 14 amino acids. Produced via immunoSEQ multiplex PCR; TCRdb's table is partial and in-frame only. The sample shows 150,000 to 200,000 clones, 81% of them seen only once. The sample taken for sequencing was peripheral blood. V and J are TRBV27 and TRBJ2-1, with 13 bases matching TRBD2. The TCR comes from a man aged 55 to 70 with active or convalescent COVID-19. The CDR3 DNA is TGTGCCAGCAGTGTTCGGACTAGCGGGAGTGAGCAGTTCTTC. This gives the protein CASSVRTSGSEQFF.